A selection of T cell receptor beta chains follows, all from one sample in a study of CD8+ T cells in alopecia areata. Clones were read by immunoSEQ multiplex PCR, and TCRdb kept only the in-frame ones, dropping some. In the table there are 200,000 or so clones, 55% to 75% of which are singletons. The sample consisted of CD4+ T cells sorted from blood, taken at week 24, from a patient treated with tofacitinib. These receptors were obtained from a human donor with alopecia areata. Each CDR3 is given with its conserved first and last residue. D genes are given only for firm matches. The size entry is marked missing in some rows and otherwise reads once, few, many or a size class.

size	V	D	J	CDR3	DNA
few	TRBV6-1	.	TRBJ2-7	CASSRTRFSYEQYF	TGTGCCAGCAGCCGGACCAGATTCTCCTACGAGCAGTACTTC
.	TRBV19	TRBD2	TRBJ2-1	CASSIQAGGEQFF	TGTGCCAGTAGTATTCAAGCGGGAGGTGAGCAGTTCTTC
.	TRBV29-1	.	TRBJ2-7	CSVEDRKGRAYEQYF	TGCAGCGTTGAAGATCGAAAGGGCAGGGCCTACGAGCAGTACTTC
.	TRBV9	.	TRBJ1-1	CASSVETEMNTEAFF	TGTGCCAGCAGCGTAGAGACAGAGATGAACACTGAAGCTTTCTTT
.	TRBV5-1	TRBD2	TRBJ2-1	CASSPREGLAGGSYEQFF	TGCGCCAGCAGCCCCCGGGAGGGGCTAGCGGGAGGGTCCTATGAGCAGTTCTTC
few	TRBV7-9	.	TRBJ2-5	CASKTGHKAETQYF	TGTGCCAGCAAGACCGGACATAAGGCAGAGACCCAGTACTTC
.	TRBV7-2	TRBD2	TRBJ2-3	CASSPLAGPDTQYF	TGTGCCAGCAGCCCTCTAGCGGGGCCAGATACGCAGTATTTT
few	TRBV7-9	.	TRBJ1-3	CASSQDRVSGNTIYF	TGTGCCAGCAGCCAGGACCGCGTCTCTGGAAACACCATATATTTT
.	TRBV5-1	TRBD2	TRBJ2-7	CASSLASGDIEQYF	TGCGCCAGCAGCTTGGCTAGCGGGGACATCGAGCAGTACTTC
.	TRBV5-1	TRBD2	TRBJ2-1	CASSGGLAGGEQFF	TGCGCCAGCAGCGGCGGACTAGCGGGGGGTGAGCAGTTCTTC
.	TRBV7-2	.	TRBJ1-2	CASSLGPQVTF	TGTGCCAGCAGCTTGGGGCCCCAGGTCACCTTC
.	TRBV29-1	TRBD1	TRBJ2-7	CSVVGTQGADEQYF	TGCAGCGTTGTAGGAACGCAGGGGGCGGACGAGCAGTACTTC
.	TRBV15	.	TRBJ2-1	CATSIRYGGGTPDNEQFF	TGTGCCACCAGCATCCGATATGGGGGCGGAACCCCTGACAATGAGCAGTTCTTC
few	TRBV28	.	TRBJ2-7	CASSLRGREQYF	TGTGCCAGCAGTTTACGGGGACGCGAGCAGTACTTC
.	TRBV4-3	TRBD1	TRBJ1-1	CASSLDRAVAEAFF	TGCGCCAGCAGCCTAGACAGGGCGGTCGCTGAAGCTTTCTTT
once	TRBV30	TRBD2	TRBJ2-1	CAFRLAGGRYNEQFF	TGTGCCTTCAGGCTAGCGGGAGGGCGTTACAATGAGCAGTTCTTC
few	TRBV5-1	TRBD1	TRBJ2-7	CASQGTGGYYEQYF	TGCGCCAGCCAGGGAACAGGGGGCTACTACGAGCAGTACTTC
.	TRBV4-2	TRBD2	TRBJ2-7	CASSQEGGGAIYEQYF	TGTGCCAGCAGCCAAGAGGGCGGGGGGGCCATCTACGAGCAGTACTTC
.	TRBV15	TRBD1	TRBJ2-2	CATSRQRTGGAGIYTGELFF	TGTGCCACCAGCAGGCAACGGACAGGGGGCGCAGGGATCTACACCGGGGAGCTGTTTTTT
.	TRBV5-1	.	TRBJ2-7	CASSRSGPYEQYF	TGCGCCAGCAGCAGGAGCGGCCCCTACGAGCAGTACTTC
.	TRBV30	.	TRBJ2-4	CAWKSRELAKNIQYF	TGTGCCTGGAAATCTAGAGAATTAGCCAAAAACATTCAGTACTTC
few	TRBV5-6	.	TRBJ2-5	CASSFMTRRETQYF	TGTGCCAGCAGCTTCATGACCCGGAGAGAGACCCAGTACTTC
.	TRBV7-2	.	TRBJ1-2	CASSTPSRAVNYGYTF	TGTGCCAGCAGCACCCCGTCACGGGCGGTTAACTATGGCTACACCTTC
few	TRBV5-1	.	TRBJ2-3	CASSWDGTDTQYF	TGCGCCAGCAGCTGGGACGGCACAGATACGCAGTATTTT
once	TRBV6-6	TRBD1	TRBJ1-2	CASSQRQGQRDGYTF	TGTGCCAGCAGTCAGCGTCAGGGACAGCGGGATGGCTACACCTTC
.	TRBV7-3	.	TRBJ1-2	CASSRDGYGYTF	TGTGCCAGCAGCAGAGACGGTTATGGCTACACCTTC
.	TRBV5-1	.	TRBJ1-5	CASREDSNQPQHF	TGCGCCAGCCGGGAAGATAGCAATCAGCCCCAGCATTTT
once	TRBV4-1	TRBD1	TRBJ2-1	CASSQVSGGDRFGQFF	TGCGCCAGCAGCCAAGTGTCAGGGGGCGACAGGTTCGGGCAGTTCTTC
.	TRBV7-2	.	TRBJ2-5	CASRYREQETQYF	TGTGCCAGCAGATACAGGGAACAAGAGACCCAGTACTTC
.	TRBV27	TRBD1	TRBJ2-7	CASGKTGPYEQYF	TGTGCCAGCGGGAAGACAGGGCCCTACGAGCAGTACTTC
.	TRBV30	.	TRBJ1-4	CAWSGTLANEKLFF	TGTGCCTGGAGCGGGACTTTGGCTAATGAAAAACTGTTTTTT
.	TRBV5-1	TRBD2	TRBJ2-1	CASSLVLAGGPTNNEQFF	TGCGCCAGCAGCTTGGTCCTAGCGGGGGGGCCGACAAACAATGAGCAGTTCTTC
few	TRBV5-1	.	TRBJ1-2	CASSRTDNYGYTF	TGCGCCAGCAGCCGGACGGATAACTATGGCTACACCTTC
few	TRBV15	.	TRBJ2-5	CATSRDSRKETQYF	TGTGCCACCAGCAGAGATAGCAGAAAAGAGACCCAGTACTTC
few	TRBV27	TRBD1	TRBJ2-2	CASSPGTGLTGELFF	TGTGCCAGCAGTCCAGGGACAGGGTTGACCGGGGAGCTGTTTTTT
.	TRBV27	.	TRBJ1-2	CASSPRGRRYGYTF	TGTGCCAGCAGTCCCAGGGGCAGGCGCTATGGCTACACCTTC
.	TRBV7-2	.	TRBJ2-5	CASSLVGTRETQYF	TGTGCCAGCAGCTTAGTCGGGACGCGGGAGACCCAGTACTTC
.	TRBV30	.	TRBJ1-2	CALRYEGGNYGYTF	TGTGCCCTCAGATACGAGGGGGGTAACTATGGCTACACCTTC
few	TRBV7-2	.	TRBJ1-6	CASSFARADSPLHF	TGTGCCAGCAGCTTTGCCAGGGCTGATTCACCCCTCCACTTT
.	TRBV29-1	.	TRBJ2-5	CSVGGVAETQYF	TGCAGCGTTGGGGGGGTAGCGGAGACCCAGTACTTC
.	TRBV7-3	TRBD1	TRBJ2-7	CASSLTGTGYYEQYF	TGTGCCAGCAGCTTAACCGGGACAGGGTATTACGAGCAGTACTTC
few	TRBV7-2	.	TRBJ2-5	CASSSIRGLQETQYF	TGTGCCAGCAGCTCCATCCGGGGCCTCCAAGAGACCCAGTACTTC
.	TRBV19	TRBD1	TRBJ1-1	CASSTGQGWTEAFF	TGTGCCAGTAGTACGGGACAGGGTTGGACTGAAGCTTTCTTT
.	TRBV7-2	TRBD2	TRBJ2-5	CASSRSSGETQYF	TGTGCCAGCAGCAGATCTAGCGGAGAGACCCAGTACTTC
few	TRBV20-1	.	TRBJ1-5	CSAGDQPQHF	TGCAGTGCTGGAGATCAGCCCCAGCATTTT
.	TRBV28	.	TRBJ1-2	CASSPPGGAYGYTF	TGTGCCAGCAGTCCGCCGGGGGGGGCCTATGGCTACACCTTC
few	TRBV5-1	TRBD1	TRBJ2-3	CASWNSGGRDTQYF	TGCGCCAGCTGGAACTCAGGGGGCAGAGATACGCAGTATTTT
.	TRBV5-1	.	TRBJ1-3	CASSAGLPNSGNTIYF	TGCGCCAGCAGCGCGGGACTCCCGAACTCTGGAAACACCATATATTTT
.	TRBV6-5	TRBD1	TRBJ2-7	CASTHFRDSLYEQYF	TGTGCCAGCACCCATTTCCGGGACAGCTTGTACGAGCAGTACTTC